This TCR beta chain comes out of a study of OX40 agonist ivuxolimab in advanced cancers. In the study overall: Six ivuxolimab dose levels, 0.01 to 10 mg/kg, were given intravenously every 2 weeks.

Profiling relied on immunoSEQ multiplex PCR, and the TCRdb table lists in-frame clones only, not all of them. The sample yields some 97,000 clones, about nine tenths seen once. CDR3 length: 18 amino acids. Germline-derived CDR1 and CDR2 are MGHRA and YSYEKL. After removal of 0 bases from V and 5 bases from J, the junction contained 10 bases not matched to a gene. The receptor comes from an adult with an advanced solid tumor such as melanoma, head and neck, liver or kidney cancer. This sequence joins TRBV4-1 and TRBJ2-5; 12 nucleotides agree with TRBD2. Sequenced material: CD4+ or CD8+ T cells sorted from blood, taken in a trial of the OX40 agonist ivuxolimab. As DNA, the CDR3 is TGCGCCAGCAGCCAAGAGACTAGCGGGAGTTCCAGGAGGGAGACCCAGTACTTC. It translates to CASSQETSGSSRRETQYF.